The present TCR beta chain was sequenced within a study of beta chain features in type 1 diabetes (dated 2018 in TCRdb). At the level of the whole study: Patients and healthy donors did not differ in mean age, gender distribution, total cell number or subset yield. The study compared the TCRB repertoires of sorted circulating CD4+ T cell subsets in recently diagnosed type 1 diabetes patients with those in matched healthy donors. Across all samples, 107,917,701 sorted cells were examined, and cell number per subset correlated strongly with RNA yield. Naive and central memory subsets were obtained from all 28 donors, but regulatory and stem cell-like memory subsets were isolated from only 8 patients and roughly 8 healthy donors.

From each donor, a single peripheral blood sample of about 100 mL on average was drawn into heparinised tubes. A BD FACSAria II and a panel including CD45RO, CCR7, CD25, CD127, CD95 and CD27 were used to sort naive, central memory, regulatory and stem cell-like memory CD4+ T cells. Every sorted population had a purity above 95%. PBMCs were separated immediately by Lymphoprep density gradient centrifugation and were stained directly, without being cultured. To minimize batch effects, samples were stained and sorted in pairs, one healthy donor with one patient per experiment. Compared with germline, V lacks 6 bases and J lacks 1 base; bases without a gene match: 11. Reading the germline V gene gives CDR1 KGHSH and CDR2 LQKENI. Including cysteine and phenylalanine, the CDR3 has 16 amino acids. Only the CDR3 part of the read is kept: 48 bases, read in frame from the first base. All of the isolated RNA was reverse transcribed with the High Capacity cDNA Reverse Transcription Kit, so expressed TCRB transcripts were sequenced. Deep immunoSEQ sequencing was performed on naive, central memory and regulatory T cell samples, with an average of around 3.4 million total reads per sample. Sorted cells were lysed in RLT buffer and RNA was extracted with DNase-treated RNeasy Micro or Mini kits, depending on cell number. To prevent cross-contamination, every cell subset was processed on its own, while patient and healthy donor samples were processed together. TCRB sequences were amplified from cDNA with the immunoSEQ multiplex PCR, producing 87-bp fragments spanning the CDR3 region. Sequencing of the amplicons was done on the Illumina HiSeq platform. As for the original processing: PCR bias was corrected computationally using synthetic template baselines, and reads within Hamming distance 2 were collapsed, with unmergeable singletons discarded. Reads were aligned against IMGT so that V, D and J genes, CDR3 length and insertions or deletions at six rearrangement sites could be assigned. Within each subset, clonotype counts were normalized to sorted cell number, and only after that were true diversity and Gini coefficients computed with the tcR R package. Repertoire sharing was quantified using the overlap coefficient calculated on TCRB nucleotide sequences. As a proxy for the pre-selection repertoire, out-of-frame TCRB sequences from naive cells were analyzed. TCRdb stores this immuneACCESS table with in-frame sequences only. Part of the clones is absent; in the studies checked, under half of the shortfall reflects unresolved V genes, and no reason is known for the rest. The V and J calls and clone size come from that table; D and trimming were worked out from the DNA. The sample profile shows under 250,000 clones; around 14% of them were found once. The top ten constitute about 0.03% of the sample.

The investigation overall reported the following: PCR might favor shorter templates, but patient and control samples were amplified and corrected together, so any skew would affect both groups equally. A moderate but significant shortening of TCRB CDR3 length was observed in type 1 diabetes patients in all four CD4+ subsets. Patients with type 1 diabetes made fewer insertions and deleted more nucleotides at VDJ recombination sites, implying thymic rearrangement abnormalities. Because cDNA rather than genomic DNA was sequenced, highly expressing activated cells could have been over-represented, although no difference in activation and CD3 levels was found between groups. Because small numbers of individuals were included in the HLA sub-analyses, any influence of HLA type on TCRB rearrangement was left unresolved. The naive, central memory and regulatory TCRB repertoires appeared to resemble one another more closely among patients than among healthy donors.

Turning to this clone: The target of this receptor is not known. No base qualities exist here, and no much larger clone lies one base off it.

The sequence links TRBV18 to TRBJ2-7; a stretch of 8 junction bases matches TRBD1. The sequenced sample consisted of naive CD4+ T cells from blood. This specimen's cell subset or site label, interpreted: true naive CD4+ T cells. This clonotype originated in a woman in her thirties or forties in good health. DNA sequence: TGTGCCAGCTCGCCCGACCGGACAGGGTCTTCCTACGAGCAGTACTTC. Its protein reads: CASSPDRTGSSYEQYF. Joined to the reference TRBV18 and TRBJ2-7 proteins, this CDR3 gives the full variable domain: NAGVMQNPRHLVRRRGQEARLRCSPMKGHSHVYWYRQLPEEGLKFMVYLQKENIIDESGMPKERFSAEFPKEGPSILRIQQVVRGDSAAYFCASSPDRTGSSYEQYFGPGTRLTVT.